A selection of T cell receptor beta chains follows, all from one sample in a study of Ad26.COV2.S vaccination and SARS-CoV-2 variants. Measured with immunoSEQ multiplex PCR; TCRdb has only the in-frame clones, and not every one. Altogether about 380,000 clones are present, approximately 83% being singletons, with the ten largest covering approximately 7.8%. This material consisted of peripheral blood, taken in a trial of Ad26.COV2.S vaccine versus placebo. The receptors were sampled from a person between 18 and 65 years old who received the Ad26.COV2.S COVID-19 vaccine or a placebo. CDR3s include the opening cysteine and the closing phenylalanine or tryptophan. Fields, in order: clone size, V gene, J gene, D gene, CDR3 DNA, CDR3 protein. D genes are given only for firm matches. Clone size is stated in some rows and not others, as once, few, many or a class when expanded.

-	TRBV4-3	TRBJ2-7	TRBD1	TGCGCCAGCAGCCAAGACCGGGGACAGGGGGCCTACGAGCAGTACTTC	CASSQDRGQGAYEQYF
-	TRBV7-9	TRBJ1-5	-	TGTGCCAGCAGCTTGGGTCAGAACCAGCCCCAGCATTTT	CASSLGQNQPQHF
-	TRBV29-1	TRBJ1-2	-	TGCAGCGTTCCCAAAGGAAACAGCTATGGCTACACCTTC	CSVPKGNSYGYTF
-	TRBV15	TRBJ1-2	-	TGTGCCACCAGCTCAGGGCAGCACTATGGCTACACCTTC	CATSSGQHYGYTF
-	TRBV4-3	TRBJ2-7	TRBD2	TGCGCCAGCAGCCAAGGACTAGCGGGGGCCAGTTACGAGCAGTACTTC	CASSQGLAGASYEQYF
-	TRBV7-9	TRBJ2-7	-	TGTGCCAGCAGCTTTTCCGCAGGGGACTCCTACGAGCAGTACTTC	CASSFSAGDSYEQYF
-	TRBV12-3/TRBV12-4	TRBJ1-1	-	TGTGCCAGCAGTTTAGGGGGGGCGTCCTTGGCTTTCTTT	CASSLGGASLAFF
-	TRBV5-1	TRBJ2-3	-	TGCGCCAGCAGCTTGGGGACCGCCACAGATACGCAGTATTTT	CASSLGTATDTQYF
once	TRBV7-9	TRBJ2-7	-	TGTGCCAGCAGCTTTGGGGGGAATCTCTACGAGCAGTACTTC	CASSFGGNLYEQYF
few	TRBV9	TRBJ1-3	-	TGTGCCAGCAGCGTAGCTGGGCCGAGGGGCACCATATATTTT	CASSVAGPRGTIYF
once	TRBV24-1	TRBJ1-5	TRBD1	TGTGCCACCAGGCTGGGTTCGGGACAGGGTCTCAATCAGCCCCAGCATTTT	CATRLGSGQGLNQPQHF
-	TRBV7-9	TRBJ1-4	TRBD1	TGTGCCAGCAGCTCTACAGGGGGCGAGGAGAAACTGTTTTTT	CASSSTGGEEKLFF
-	TRBV29-1	TRBJ2-1	-	TGCAGCGTTGCTCCCGGGACATGGGACAATGAGCAGTTCTTC	CSVAPGTWDNEQFF
once	TRBV27	TRBJ2-7	TRBD2	TGTGCCAGCAGACCGCGTGGGGGGGGATTCTACGAGCAGTACTTC	CASRPRGGGFYEQYF
-	TRBV6-2/TRBV6-3	TRBJ2-7	-	TGTGCCAGCAGTTACCAAGGTAGGTGTTCAGACTTTTGCTCCTACGAGCAGTACTTC	CASSYQGRCSDFCSYEQYF
once	TRBV7-9	TRBJ2-6	-	TGTGCCAGCAGCTTCGGGGTGACTACTGGGGACGTCCTGACTTTC	CASSFGVTTGDVLTF
few	TRBV11-2	TRBJ1-1	-	TGTGCCAGCAGCTTAGAACGACAGACTGAAGCTTTCTTT	CASSLERQTEAFF
-	TRBV4-2	TRBJ2-1	TRBD2	TGTGCCAGCAGCCAAGTGCCGGGAGGGGGGCAGTTCTTC	CASSQVPGGGQFF
-	TRBV11-3	TRBJ1-6	-	TGTGCCAGCAGGAGGGGCAGATATAATTCACCCCTCCACTTT	CASRRGRYNSPLHF
-	TRBV10-1	TRBJ1-6	-	TGCGCCAGCAGTGACCCGAATTCACCCCTCCACTTT	CASSDPNSPLHF
-	TRBV5-6	TRBJ2-3	-	TGTGCCAGCAGCTTTGCGGATACGCAGTATTTT	CASSFADTQYF
once	TRBV20-1	TRBJ2-7	TRBD2	TGCAGTGCTAGTGGCCGGGGGGGCTGGAACGAGCAGTACTTC	CSASGRGGWNEQYF
-	TRBV12-3/TRBV12-4	TRBJ1-5	-	TGTGCCAGCAGTTTAAGGCTCTTCGGTGTCCAGCATTTT	CASSLRLFGVQHF
few	TRBV5-1	TRBJ1-4	-	TGCGCCAGCAAGGGACACGCTATTTCTCTTAATGAAAAACTGTTTTTT	CASKGHAISLNEKLFF
-	TRBV5-1	TRBJ1-4	TRBD1	TGCGCCAGCAGCACCACAGGGGGCCGTGAAAAACTGTTTTTT	CASSTTGGREKLFF
-	TRBV20-1	TRBJ2-5	-	TGCAGTGCTCTGGGGGAGACCCAGTACTTC	CSALGETQYF
-	TRBV7-9	TRBJ1-3	-	TGTGCCAGCAGCTTACCTGACGGGCGCTCTGGAAACACCATATATTTT	CASSLPDGRSGNTIYF
-	TRBV28	TRBJ2-1	-	TGTGCCAGCTCTTCCTCGACGAGGCAGTTCTTC	CASSSSTRQFF
-	TRBV4-1	TRBJ1-2	TRBD1	TGCGCCAGCAGCCAAGATCTGGAGACAGGGGGCGTCTATGGCTACACCTTC	CASSQDLETGGVYGYTF
-	TRBV5-5	TRBJ2-4	-	TGTGCCAGCAGCTTCCCGAAAAACATTCAGTACTTC	CASSFPKNIQYF
-	TRBV5-1	TRBJ2-3	-	TGCGCCAGCAGCGCTTCCCTCTTCAGCGGCACAGATACGCAGTATTTT	CASSASLFSGTDTQYF
-	TRBV29-1	TRBJ1-2	-	TGCAGCGTTGAGAGGGTTGGCTATGGCTACACCTTC	CSVERVGYGYTF
few	TRBV9	TRBJ1-2	TRBD1	TGTGCCAGCAGCCCCAGGGGGGGAGCTAACTATGGCTACACCTTC	CASSPRGGANYGYTF
once	TRBV5-6	TRBJ1-5	-	TGTGCCAGCAGCGGCACGGGGGGCGAGCCCCAGCATTTT	CASSGTGGEPQHF
-	TRBV18	TRBJ2-1	-	TGTGCCAGCTCACCACCACTAGGGGGGAATGAGCAGTTCTTC	CASSPPLGGNEQFF
-	TRBV3-1/TRBV3-2	TRBJ2-2	TRBD2	TGTGCCAGCAGCCCCGCTAACGGGGGGGACTCGAACACCGGGGAGCTGTTTTTT	CASSPANGGDSNTGELFF
-	TRBV3-1/TRBV3-2	TRBJ2-1	TRBD2	TGTGCCAGCTCCCCCCGGGGGGGCCTCTGCAATGAGCAGTTCTTC	CASSPRGGLCNEQFF
-	TRBV5-1	TRBJ2-5	-	TGCGCCAGCAGCTTGTACCAGGGGCGGGAGACCCAGTACTTC	CASSLYQGRETQYF
-	TRBV2	TRBJ2-7	TRBD2	TGTGCCATCTCTGGACTAGCGGGAGTCTCTTACCGGGAGCAGTACTTC	CAISGLAGVSYREQYF
-	TRBV7-2	TRBJ2-3	-	TGTGCCAGCAGCCCGACCCGAGATACGCAGTATTTT	CASSPTRDTQYF
-	TRBV3-1/TRBV3-2	TRBJ2-2	-	TGTGCCAGCTCAGCTACCAACACCGGGGAGCTGTTTTTT	CASSATNTGELFF
-	TRBV7-7	TRBJ2-3	-	TGTGCCAGCAGCTTGGGTAGCGGTCCTAGCACAGATACGCAGTATTTT	CASSLGSGPSTDTQYF
-	TRBV15	TRBJ1-4	-	TGTGCCACCAGCAGAGACGGCCTCGAAAAACTGTTTTTT	CATSRDGLEKLFF
few	TRBV7-6	TRBJ2-7	TRBD2	TGTGCCAGCAGCTTAGCGCCGGGCGGGGGGAACTCCTACGAGCAGTACTTC	CASSLAPGGGNSYEQYF
once	TRBV11-3	TRBJ1-1	-	TGTGCCAGCAGCTTTAATTCCATTGAAGCTTTCTTT	CASSFNSIEAFF
-	TRBV7-9	TRBJ2-5	-	TGTGCCAGCACCCCGTTCTCCCAAGAGACCCAGTACTTC	CASTPFSQETQYF
-	TRBV12-3/TRBV12-4	TRBJ1-2	-	TGTGCCAGCAGTCCCGAGGGTAGTGGCTACACCTTC	CASSPEGSGYTF
-	TRBV7-2	TRBJ2-2	-	TGTGCCAGCAGCTCAAGGGTCTCCGGGGAGCTGTTTTTT	CASSSRVSGELFF
-	TRBV4-3	TRBJ2-3	TRBD2	TGCGCCAGCAGCCTTCTCCAGCCGGGACTAGCGGGGATTCGGGCGACAGATACGCAGTATTTT	CASSLLQPGLAGIRATDTQYF
-	TRBV5-4	TRBJ1-2	TRBD1	TGTGCCAGCACCCAGGGGGCAACTAACTATGGCTACACCTTC	CASTQGATNYGYTF
once	TRBV27	TRBJ2-3	TRBD2	TGTGCCAGCAGTTTACGAGCGGGGTACACAGATACGCAGTATTTT	CASSLRAGYTDTQYF
-	TRBV4-1	TRBJ1-5	TRBD1	TGCGCCAGCAGCACACGACAGGGCTTCGAGCCCCAGCATTTT	CASSTRQGFEPQHF
-	TRBV28	TRBJ1-5	TRBD1	TGTGCCAGCAGTTTATTCGGCGACAGGGGTCAGCCCCAGCATTTT	CASSLFGDRGQPQHF
-	TRBV3-1/TRBV3-2	TRBJ1-1	-	TGTGCCAGCAGCCAAGTGGCGTTGAACACTGAAGCTTTCTTT	CASSQVALNTEAFF
-	TRBV4-1	TRBJ1-3	-	TGCGCCAGCAGCCAAGTCCAGGAAAACACCATATATTTT	CASSQVQENTIYF
-	TRBV7-9	TRBJ2-7	-	TGTGCCAGCAGCTTTTGGGGGGAGGCCTACGAGCAGTACTTC	CASSFWGEAYEQYF
-	TRBV9	TRBJ2-7	-	TGTGCCAGCAGCGTAGCTCCCCTCCTTGGGACTGACGAGCAGTACTTC	CASSVAPLLGTDEQYF
-	TRBV6-6	TRBJ1-5	-	TGTGCCAGCAGTTACTCGACCGGGCCCCAGCATTTT	CASSYSTGPQHF
-	TRBV7-6	TRBJ2-1	-	TGTGCCAGCAGCTTAGCGGGAGACTCCTACAATGAGCAGTTCTTC	CASSLAGDSYNEQFF
-	TRBV5-1	TRBJ2-2	-	TGCGCCAGCAGCTTGGCCCCGAAAGGGCACACCGGGGAGCTGTTTTTT	CASSLAPKGHTGELFF